This TCR beta chain was identified during a study of T cells in pancreatic ductal adenocarcinoma. Study findings and constraints: Mean clonality was approximately 0.1 in tumors and roughly 0.07 in blood, not significantly different. Tumor samples had fewer productive templates and roughly 7.3-fold fewer unique clonotypes than blood. The resected cohort was biased toward the minority with early-stage disease.

Per the germline V gene, CDR1 is SGHTA and CDR2 is FQGTGA. V was clipped by 3 bases and J by 3 bases, with 15 bases between them. This CDR3 comprises 15 residues. Only one count was recorded for this clone. Its target is not known. Here immunoSEQ multiplex PCR was the method, and the copy in TCRdb shows in-frame clones only, minus some. The table lists roughly 31,000 clones, more than 90% of them singletons, with 2.2% in the top ten. Selected pancreatic ductal adenocarcinoma patients had undergone surgery without neoadjuvant therapy. This receptor was obtained from a human donor with pancreatic ductal adenocarcinoma. Sequenced sample: PBMCs. The V gene is TRBV7-3, the J gene TRBJ2-7; tentative D call: TRBD1 (5 bases). The CDR3 loop is CASSFRDRGDYEQYF. CDR3 nucleotides: TGTGCCAGCAGCTTTCGTGACAGAGGAGACTACGAGCAGTACTTC.